The clone carrying this T cell receptor (beta chain) has only a few counts. A single record per CDR3 protein comes from TCRdb applying MiXCR to the 5' RACE reads. This sample carries 620,000 or so distinct CDR3 sequences, about a sixth of them seen once, and the ten largest clones take around a sixth. The data stem from a study of T cells after yellow fever vaccination. The trim removed 7 bases at V and 3 bases at J, leaving 11 bases unmatched. The CDR3 spans 15 residues. This sequence originates from a man aged 18-30 years who received the YFV17D yellow fever vaccine. Specimen: PBMCs, collected 4 to 5 days after the first yellow fever vaccination. This chain uses TRBV12-3 or TRBV12-4 with TRBJ1-1; 7 bases are shared with TRBD1. The CDR3 DNA reads TGTGCCAGCATTCTTTCACAGGGGCTCGACACTGAAGCTTTCTTT. Translation: CASILSQGLDTEAFF.